The 4 T cell receptor beta chains below all came from one sample that was sequenced in a study of cytomegalovirus exposure and HLA in healthy donors. The PCR was carried out with 60 Vbeta primers and 13 Jbeta primers. Repertoires were generated with immunoSEQ multiplex PCR, while TCRdb's copy carries only in-frame clones and drops some. The sample lists some 190,000 clones; around four fifths were seen once. The material sequenced was PBMCs. Receptors originate from a man aged 18 to 30 in good health and CMV-seronegative.

The chain links TRBV11-1 to TRBJ1-2; D not resolved. V lost 0 bases to trimming and J lost 2 bases, with 7 bases between them. CDR1 is SGHAT, CDR2 FQDESV, per germline (reference sequence). This CDR3 spans 14 amino acids. The CDR3 DNA reads as TGTGCCAGCAGCTTAGCGGGCACGAACTATGGCTACACCTTC. Encoded protein: CASSLAGTNYGYTF. Looking up the rest from reference TRBV11-1 and TRBJ1-2 gives the full variable domain: EAEVAQSPRYKITEKSQAVAFWCDPISGHATLYWYRQILGQGPELLVQFQDESVVDDSQLPKDRFSAERLKGVDSTLKIQPAELGDSAMYLCASSLAGTNYGYTFGSGTRLTVV.

The chain joins TRBV7-9 to TRBJ2-7, with D possibly matching TRBD1 (6 bases). V was trimmed by 1 base and J by 2 bases, leaving 12 bases between them. Per the germline V gene, CDR1 is SEHNR and CDR2 is FQNEAQ (reference sequence). The CDR3 is 15 amino acids. The chain's CDR3 is CASSLVQGITYEQYF. CDR3 sequence (DNA): TGTGCCAGCAGCTTAGTCCAGGGGATCACCTACGAGCAGTACTTC.

This clone appeared once. This CDR3 reads CARVYRQGLDTQYF. The DNA for the CDR3 is TGTGCCCGGGTGTATAGACAGGGCCTAGATACGCAGTATTTT. The rearrangement joins TRBV5-5 to TRBJ2-3; 7 nucleotides line up with TRBD1. The CDR3 loop spans 14 amino acids. The germline gives CDR1 SGHKS, CDR2 YYEKEE (reference sequence). V dropped 10 bases and J dropped 5; count of bases not matched to a gene: 13.

The chain joins TRBV6-6 to TRBJ1-1; D possibly corresponds to TRBD1 (5 bases). V lost 5 bases, J lost 1 base, and 11 bases lay in between. Germline CDR1 is MNHNY and CDR2 is SVGAGI (reference sequence). CDR3 length equals 14 residues. Here the CDR3 DNA reads TGTGCCAGCAGTCCATTCCAGGGGAACACTGAAGCTTTCTTT. Its protein product is CASSPFQGNTEAFF.